This T cell receptor (beta chain) was recorded in a study of T cells in localized non-small cell lung cancer. Study results and limitations: Adjacent lung tissue had a median around 50 of the top 100 clones found in the tumor. Uninvolved adjacent lung, not tumor, had the highest T cell clonality.

Worth noting for this clone: Its target is not known.

The CDR3 totals 14 residues. Germline V lookup: CDR1 LGHNT, CDR2 FRNRAP. Repertoires were generated with immunoSEQ multiplex PCR, while TCRdb's copy carries only in-frame clones and drops some. The sample holds some 1,200 clones; 27% are singletons and the top ten take over 30%. This receptor was taken from a male donor aged 60 or over with stage II squamous cell lung carcinoma. This rearrangement joins TRBV12-5 to TRBJ2-3, with a possible D match to TRBD2 (7 bases). The source was normal lung tissue next to the tumor, collected before any cancer treatment. The CDR3 is CASVTGGGTDTQYF. DNA of the CDR3: TGTGCCAGCGTCACGGGGGGCGGCACAGATACGCAGTATTTT.